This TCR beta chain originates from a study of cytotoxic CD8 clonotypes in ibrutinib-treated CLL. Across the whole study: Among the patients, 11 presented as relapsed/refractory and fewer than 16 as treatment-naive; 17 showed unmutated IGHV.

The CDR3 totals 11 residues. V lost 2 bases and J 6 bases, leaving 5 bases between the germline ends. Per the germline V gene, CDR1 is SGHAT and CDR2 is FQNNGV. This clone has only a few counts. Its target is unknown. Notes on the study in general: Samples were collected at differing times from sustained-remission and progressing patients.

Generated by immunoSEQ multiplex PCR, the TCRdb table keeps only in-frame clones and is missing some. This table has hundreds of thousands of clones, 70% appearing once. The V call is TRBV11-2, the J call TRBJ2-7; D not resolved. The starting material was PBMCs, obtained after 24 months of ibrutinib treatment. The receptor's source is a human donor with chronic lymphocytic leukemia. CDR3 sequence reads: CASSLTSEQYF. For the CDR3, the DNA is TGTGCCAGCAGCTTAACGTCCGAGCAGTACTTC.